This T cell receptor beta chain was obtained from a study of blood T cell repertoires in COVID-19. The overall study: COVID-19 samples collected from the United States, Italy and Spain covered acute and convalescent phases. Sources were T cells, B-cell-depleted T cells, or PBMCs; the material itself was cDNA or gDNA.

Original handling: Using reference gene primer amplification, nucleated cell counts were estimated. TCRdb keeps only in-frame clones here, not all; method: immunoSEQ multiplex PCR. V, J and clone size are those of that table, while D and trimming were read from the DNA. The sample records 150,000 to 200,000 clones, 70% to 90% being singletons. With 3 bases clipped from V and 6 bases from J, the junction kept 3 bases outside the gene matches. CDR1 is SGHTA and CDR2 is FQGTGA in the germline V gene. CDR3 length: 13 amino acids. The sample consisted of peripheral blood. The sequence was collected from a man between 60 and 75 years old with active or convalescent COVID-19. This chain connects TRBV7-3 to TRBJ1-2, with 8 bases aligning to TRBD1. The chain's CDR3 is CASSFGQGNGYTF. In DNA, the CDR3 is TGTGCCAGCAGCTTTGGACAGGGAAATGGCTACACCTTC.